This T cell receptor beta chain was identified in a study of cytomegalovirus exposure and HLA in healthy donors. Study-level findings and limits: Sequencing depth roughly uniform across donors was assumed in presence/absence analyses.

The primer mix had 60 Vbeta and 13 Jbeta primers. Data came from immunoSEQ multiplex PCR; TCRdb stores just in-frame clones and leaves some out. The profile covers 100,000 to 150,000 clones, with around four fifths appearing a single time and about 19% taken by the ten largest. Germline CDR1 is SEHNR and CDR2 is FQNEAQ (reference sequence). V shed 3 bases, J shed 7 bases, and the junction held 5 bases outside the gene matches. This CDR3 is built from 14 residues. Notes on this clone: Antigen: not known.

The chain uses TRBV7-9 and TRBJ1-4; 7 bases line up with TRBD1. This sequence originates from a man in his late teens or twenties in good health and CMV-seropositive. Source material: PBMCs. CDR3 DNA: TGTGCCAGCAGCTTTAGAGACAGGGCTGAAAAACTGTTTTTT. Translated: CASSFRDRAEKLFF.